These 5 T cell receptor beta chains were sequenced from one sample in a study of PD-L1 blockade in urothelial cancer. Described time point: peripheral blood 6 weeks after treatment start. This table comes from immunoSEQ multiplex PCR, and its TCRdb copy is limited to in-frame clones, with some not included. The sample has around 120,000 clones, 85% to 90% seen once. The sequenced sample was PBMCs, obtained around atezolizumab (anti-PD-L1) treatment. The receptor source for this set is a man in his 60s with urothelial cancer.

The gene calls are TRBV7-9 and TRBJ2-1; 12 nucleotides agree with TRBD2. CDR1 is SEHNR, CDR2 FQNEAQ, per germline (reference sequence). Trimming took 4 bases from V and 12 from J; bases not matched to a gene: 10. CDR3 length: 15 residues. This CDR3 reads CASSSRLAGADGQFF. For the CDR3, the DNA is TGTGCCAGCAGCTCAAGACTAGCGGGGGCCGACGGGCAGTTCTTC.

The rearrangement uses TRBV12-5 and TRBJ1-1; D might be TRBD1 (6 bases). CDR3 size: 14 residues. The germline V gene encodes CDR1 LGHNT and CDR2 FRNRAP. Trimming removed 7 bases from V and 10 bases from J, with 22 bases in between. The DNA for the CDR3 is TGTGCTAGTGCCTCGGACAGTTTGGGGCATGGAGCTTTCTTT. Translating gives CASASDSLGHGAFF.

This clone was seen just once. The chain carries TRBV18 and TRBJ1-3, with unresolved D. CDR1 is KGHSH and CDR2 is LQKENI in the germline V gene. The CDR3 spans 15 residues. V was shortened by 6 bases and J by 1 base, with 13 bases between the two germline ends. The CDR3 bases are TGTGCCAGCTCCGAGGCAGCTTTATCTGGAAACACCATATATTTT. Translated: CASSEAALSGNTIYF.

The CDR3 region is CSVAGLYTGELFF. CDR3 DNA sequence: TGCAGCGTTGCGGGACTCTACACCGGGGAGCTGTTTTTT. The gene calls are TRBV29-1 and TRBJ2-2, with D possibly TRBD2 on 6 matching bases. The V and J ends lost 4 bases and 3 bases respectively, with 9 bases between them. Germline V lookup: CDR1 SQVTM, CDR2 ANQGSEA. The CDR3 covers 13 residues.

CDR3 amino acids: CASSYQGQDSYEQYF. The CDR3 DNA sequence: TGTGCCAGCAGTTATCAGGGACAGGACTCCTACGAGCAGTACTTC. The chain couples TRBV27 to TRBJ2-7; 8 bases line up with TRBD1. Germline assignment: CDR1 MNHEY and CDR2 SMNVEV (reference sequence). Trimming took 4 bases from V and 0 from J; bases not matched to a gene: 5. The CDR3 spans 15 residues.